This T cell receptor (beta chain) is drawn from a study of patients and donors after allogeneic stem cell transplantation. TCRdb independently ran MiXCR on the RT-PCR reads; one entry per CDR3 protein. The sample lists about 150,000 distinct CDR3 sequences; roughly 35% were seen once. The ends were cut back, 0 bases at V and 1 base at J, with 4 bases in the middle. This CDR3 is built from 13 residues. Germline V gene sequence: CDR1 SGHRS, CDR2 YFSETQ. This clonotype was recorded at least ten times. The V gene is TRBV5-1, the J gene TRBJ1-1; D is unclear. This clonotype originated in a human donor who was either an allogeneic HSCT recipient or a stem cell or donor lymphocyte infusion donor (not recorded which). It is not recorded whose cells these are; they may come from a transplant donor. The sequenced material came from blood, either unsorted or a sorted T cell fraction (not recorded which). The CDR3 spells CASSLGTNTEAFF. CDR3 in DNA: TGCGCCAGCAGCTTGGGCACGAACACTGAAGCTTTCTTT.